This TCR beta chain was observed in a study of monozygotic twins with inflammatory bowel disease. UMIs incorporating a 6-nucleotide sample barcode were appended by means of template switching. TCRdb processed the 5' RACE reads again and assigns one entry to each CDR3 protein, with no DNA. The table counts some 130,000 distinct CDR3 sequences; 1% to 1.5% lies in the top ten. Findings and caveats of the study: In the analysis, different T cell subtypes could not be told apart.

CDR1 is MNHEY, CDR2 SMNVEV, per germline (reference sequence). The CDR3 has 14 amino acids. About this clonotype: The antigen remains undetermined.

The sequencing input was blood. The chain recombines TRBV27 with TRBJ2-7. This receptor was obtained from a human donor with ulcerative colitis or Crohn's disease, or a healthy co-twin of an affected twin (not recorded which). CDR3 region: CASSSYSSSYEQYF.